This entry features one T cell receptor beta chain sequence. The sample belongs to a study of blood T cell repertoires in COVID-19. About the research overall: Collection of acute and convalescent COVID-19 samples took place in the United States, Italy and Spain. Sources were T cells, B-cell-depleted T cells, or PBMCs; the material itself was cDNA or gDNA.

As originally analysed: Amplification from reference gene primers served as the basis for estimated nucleated cell counts. The method was immunoSEQ multiplex PCR; TCRdb's version includes in-frame clones alone and lacks a portion of them. V, J and clone size reflect that table, while D and trimming were determined from the DNA. The table lists tens of thousands of clones, roughly three quarters of them singletons. The CDR3 has 14 residues. From germline, CDR1 is SGHKS and CDR2 YYEKEE (reference sequence). V was trimmed by 4 bases and J by 7 bases, leaving 17 bases between them. Sequencing input: peripheral blood. V and J are TRBV5-5 and TRBJ1-2; D might be TRBD1 (6 bases). The TCR was taken from a human donor in a cohort sampled during active COVID-19. Here the CDR3 reads CASSPEVGGLGYTF. In DNA form, the CDR3 reads TGTGCCAGCAGCCCAGAAGTAGGGGGTCTTGGCTACACCTTC.